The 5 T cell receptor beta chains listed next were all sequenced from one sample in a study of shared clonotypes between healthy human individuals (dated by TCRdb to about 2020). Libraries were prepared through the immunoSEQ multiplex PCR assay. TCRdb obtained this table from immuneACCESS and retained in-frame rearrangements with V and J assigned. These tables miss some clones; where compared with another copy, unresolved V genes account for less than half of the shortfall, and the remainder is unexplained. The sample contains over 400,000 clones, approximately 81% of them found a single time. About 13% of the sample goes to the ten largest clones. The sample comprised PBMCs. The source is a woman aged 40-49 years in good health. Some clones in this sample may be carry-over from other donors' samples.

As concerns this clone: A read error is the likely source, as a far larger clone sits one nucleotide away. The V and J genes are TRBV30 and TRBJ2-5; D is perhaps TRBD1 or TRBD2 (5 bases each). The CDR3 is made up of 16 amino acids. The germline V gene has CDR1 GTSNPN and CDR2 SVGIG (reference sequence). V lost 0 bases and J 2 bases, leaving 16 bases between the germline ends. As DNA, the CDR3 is TGTGCCTGGAGTGTAGTGGGGGTAACGGGGCAAGAGACCCAGTACTTC. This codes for CAWSVVGVTGQETQYF.

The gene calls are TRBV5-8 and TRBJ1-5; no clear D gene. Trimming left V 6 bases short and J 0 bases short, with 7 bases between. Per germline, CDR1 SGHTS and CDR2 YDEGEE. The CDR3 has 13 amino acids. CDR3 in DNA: TGTGCCAGCACGGCCGATAGCAATCAGCCCCAGCATTTT. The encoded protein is CASTADSNQPQHF.

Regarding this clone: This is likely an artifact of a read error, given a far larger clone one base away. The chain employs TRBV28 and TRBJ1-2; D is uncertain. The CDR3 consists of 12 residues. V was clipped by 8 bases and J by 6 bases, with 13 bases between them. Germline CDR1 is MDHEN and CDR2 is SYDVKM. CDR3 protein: CASGYNPDGYTF. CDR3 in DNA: TGTGCCAGCGGTTACAATCCGGATGGCTACACCTTC.

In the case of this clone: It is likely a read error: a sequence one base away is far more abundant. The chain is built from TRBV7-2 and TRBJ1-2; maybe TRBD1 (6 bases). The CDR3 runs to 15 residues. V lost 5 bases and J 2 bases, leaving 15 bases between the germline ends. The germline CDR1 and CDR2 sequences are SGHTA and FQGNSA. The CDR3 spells CASSHKVTGNYGYTF. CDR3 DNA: TGTGCCAGCAGCCACAAGGTGACAGGAAACTATGGCTACACCTTC.

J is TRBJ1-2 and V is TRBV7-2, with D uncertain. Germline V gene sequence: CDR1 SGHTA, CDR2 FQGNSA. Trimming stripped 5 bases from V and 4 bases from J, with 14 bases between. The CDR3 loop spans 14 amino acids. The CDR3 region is CASSREGGGYGYTF. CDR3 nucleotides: TGTGCCAGCAGCCGGGAGGGCGGTGGCTATGGCTACACCTTC.